This TCR beta chain was captured in a study of shared clonotypes between healthy human individuals. TCRdb keeps only in-frame clones here, not all; method: immunoSEQ multiplex PCR. The data contain around 200,000 clones, roughly 70% of them singletons. There are 16 residues in the CDR3. J gave up 0 bases and V 4 bases, and 4 bases lay outside the gene matches. CDR1 is SEHNR and CDR2 is FQNEAQ in the germline V gene (reference sequence). The TCR comes from a man aged 25-40 years in good health. This chain connects TRBV7-9 to TRBJ2-1; 9 nucleotides match TRBD2. Specimen: memory CD4+ T cells sorted from blood. The subset was: CD45RA-negative fraction. CDR3 nucleotide sequence: TGTGCCAGCAGCTCCAGTAGCGGGAGCTCCTACAATGAGCAGTTCTTC. This codes for CASSSSSGSSYNEQFF.